This TCR beta chain was sequenced for a study of beta chain features in type 1 diabetes. Overall study context: In all, 107,917,701 sorted cells from all samples were analyzed. Study results and limitations: All four CD4+ subsets from Type 1 diabetes patients carried moderately but significantly shorter TCRB CDR3s.

Expressed TCRB transcripts got sequenced, as all isolated RNA was reverse transcribed. The table came from immunoSEQ multiplex PCR; TCRdb's copy has only in-frame clones and leaves some out. The sample lists 600,000 or so clones, under 15% seen once, with around 0.12% in the top ten. The ends were cut back, 5 bases at V and 9 bases at J, with 17 bases in the middle. This CDR3 region has 15 residues. From germline, CDR1 is MNHEY and CDR2 SMNVEV (reference sequence). As regards this clone: Its target is unknown.

The chain links TRBV27 to TRBJ1-6; maybe TRBD1 (5 bases). Sequenced: naive CD4+ T cells from blood. The source of this sequence is a man between 25 and 39 years old with type 1 diabetes. CDR3 sequence (DNA): TGTGCCAGCAGTCCAACAGGAGCTCCAATTTCACCCCTCCACTTT. Translated: CASSPTGAPISPLHF.